These 15 T cell receptor beta chains came from one sample sequenced in a study of blood T cell repertoires in COVID-19. Some clones are missing from TCRdb's copy, which holds only in-frame ones; the method was immunoSEQ multiplex PCR. The profile shows 200,000 to 250,000 clones, about 86% of them singletons. The sample was PBMCs or T cells enriched from blood (not recorded which). All receptors derive from a woman between 50 and 59 years old with acute COVID-19.

J is TRBJ1-5 and V is TRBV6-2 or TRBV6-3, with D tentatively TRBD1 (5 bases). The CDR3 covers 14 residues. The V gene's germline CDR1 is MNHEY and CDR2 SVGEGT. Trimming took 2 bases from V and 7 from J, leaving 12 bases between them. The CDR3, as DNA: TGTGCCAGCAGTTACGCCGCAGGGCTCCAGCCCCAGCATTTT. Amino acid sequence: CASSYAAGLQPQHF.

The chain carries TRBV4-1 and TRBJ2-1; 10 nucleotides line up with TRBD2. Trimming removed 0 bases from V and 3 bases from J; junction bases left unmatched: 5. CDR1 is MGHRA, CDR2 YSYEKL, per germline. The CDR3 spans 17 residues. The chain's CDR3 is CASSQDGTSVSYNEQFF. In DNA form, the CDR3 reads TGCGCCAGCAGCCAAGATGGGACTAGCGTCAGCTACAATGAGCAGTTCTTC.

The rearrangement links TRBV28 to TRBJ2-1; perhaps TRBD2 as D (6 bases). The CDR3 has 16 amino acids. V was clipped by 6 bases and J by 2 bases, with 17 bases between them. The V gene's germline CDR1 is MDHEN and CDR2 SYDVKM. CDR3 sequence: CASSLGGSSPYNEQFF. The CDR3 DNA reads TGTGCCAGCAGCCTCGGGGGTTCTAGTCCCTACAATGAGCAGTTCTTC.

The genes are TRBV3-1 (or the pseudogene TRBV3-2) and TRBJ2-5; TRBD2 matches at 7 bases. V shed 5 bases and J 1 base; nucleotides not matched to a gene: 10. This CDR3 has 16 residues. Germline assignment: CDR1 LGHDT and CDR2 YNNKEL (reference sequence). The chain's CDR3 is CASSFPAGVGQETQYF. The CDR3 nucleotides are TGTGCCAGCAGCTTTCCGGCGGGAGTAGGCCAAGAGACCCAGTACTTC.

CDR3 nucleotide sequence: TGTGCCAGCACCACAACAAGCTATGGCTACACCTTC. Protein sequence: CASTTTSYGYTF. The chain recombines TRBV28 with TRBJ1-2; D ambiguous. CDR3 length: 12 amino acids. Germline assignment: CDR1 MDHEN and CDR2 SYDVKM. The V and J ends lost 7 bases and 4 bases respectively, with 10 bases between them.

This sequence joins TRBV5-1 and TRBJ2-1, with a weak D call TRBD1 (6 bases). Germline V lookup: CDR1 SGHRS, CDR2 YFSETQ. Trimming removed 4 bases at V and 0 bases at J, with 14 bases between. The CDR3 is made up of 16 amino acids. CDR3 protein: CASSAHRQDSYNEQFF. CDR3 nucleotide sequence: TGCGCCAGCAGCGCCCATCGACAGGACTCCTACAATGAGCAGTTCTTC.

This chain joins TRBV4-2 and TRBJ2-1; D is unresolved. Germline CDR1 and CDR2: LGHNA and YNFKEQ. The CDR3 length is 17 residues. Trimming shortened V by 3 bases and J by 4 bases, and 19 bases separated the two germline ends. CDR3 in DNA: TGTGCCAGCAGCCAGGCGGAGTGGAGTTTGCTGTACAATGAGCAGTTCTTC. Amino acids: CASSQAEWSLLYNEQFF.

The chain has TRBV28 and TRBJ1-1; 8 bases are a match to TRBD1. From germline, CDR1 is MDHEN and CDR2 SYDVKM. V was clipped by 5 bases and J by 6 bases; unmatched bases: 8. This CDR3 spans 14 amino acids. CDR3 bases: TGTGCCAGCAGTACACCGGGACAGGAGTCTGAAGCTTTCTTT. It is translated as CASSTPGQESEAFF.

The sample holds a few counts of this clone. The chain carries TRBV11-2 and TRBJ2-7, with 10 bases aligning to TRBD2. There are 15 residues in the CDR3. Trimming took 5 bases from V and 0 from J; bases not matched to a gene: 4. CDR1 and CDR2 from the germline V gene are SGHAT and FQNNGV. The CDR3 sequence is CASSDTSGTSYEQYF. CDR3 bases: TGTGCCAGCAGCGATACTAGCGGGACCTCCTACGAGCAGTACTTC.

The CDR3, as DNA: TGTGCCAGCAGCGTAGTGGACAGGCCCTCCGGGGGGGAGCTGTTTTTT. Translating gives CASSVVDRPSGGELFF. This chain connects TRBV9 to TRBJ2-2; 7 bases are shared with TRBD1. V was pared by 0 bases and J by 8 bases, with 10 bases of the junction left unmatched. CDR3 length: 16 amino acids. Germline-derived CDR1 and CDR2 are SGDLS and YYNGEE.

In this sample, this clone turned up once. This chain connects TRBV11-2 to TRBJ2-5; D not certain. V dropped 8 bases and J dropped 4 bases, with 14 bases sitting between them. CDR1 and CDR2 (germline): SGHAT, FQNNGV. This CDR3 has 13 amino acids. In DNA form, the CDR3 reads TGTGCCAGCGGCCGCAGAAAGATAGAGACCCAGTACTTC. Its translation: CASGRRKIETQYF.

This chain links TRBV28 with TRBJ2-5, with D maybe TRBD1 (5 bases). Trimming took off 5 bases at V and 2 bases at J, with 18 bases between the two ends. Germline loops: CDR1 MDHEN, CDR2 SYDVKM. CDR3 length equals 16 residues. The CDR3 region is CASSRPQGSVQETQYF. For the CDR3, the DNA is TGTGCCAGCAGTCGCCCCCAGGGTTCGGTACAAGAGACCCAGTACTTC.

The chain joins TRBV29-1 to TRBJ1-1; D gene ambiguous. CDR1 SQVTM and CDR2 ANQGSEA come from the germline V gene. CDR3 length equals 8 residues. In DNA, the CDR3 is TGCATCGGGATTGAAGCTTTCTTT. It codes for CIGIEAFF.

The chain carries TRBV11-2 and TRBJ2-2; the match to TRBD1 covers 8 bases. The trim removed 4 bases at V and 4 bases at J, leaving 8 bases unmatched. The germline V gene has CDR1 SGHAT and CDR2 FQNNGV. There are 16 residues in the CDR3. CDR3 amino acids: CASSSYQGALTGELFF. The CDR3 DNA reads as TGTGCCAGCAGCTCATACCAGGGGGCGCTCACCGGGGAGCTGTTTTTT.

CDR3 nucleotides: TGTGCCAGTAGCCCCACGCGGGGACAGTTGAGCACAGATACGCAGTATTTT. It yields the protein CASSPTRGQLSTDTQYF. The gene calls are TRBV19 and TRBJ2-3, with TRBD1 as a possible D gene (7 bases). Trimming pared 6 bases from V and 0 bases from J, leaving 19 bases between. The CDR3 contains 17 residues. CDR1 and CDR2 from the germline V gene are LNHDA and SQIVND (reference sequence). The whole variable domain, remainder taken from reference TRBV19 and TRBJ2-3, is DGGITQSPKYLFRKEGQNVTLSCEQNLNHDAMYWYRQDPGQGLRLIYYSQIVNDFQKGDIAEGYSVSREKKESFPLTVTSAQKNPTAFYLCASSPTRGQLSTDTQYFGPGTRLTVL.